Described below is a single T cell receptor beta chain sequence and its context. The repertoire was sequenced with immunoSEQ multiplex PCR; TCRdb's copy has only in-frame clones and lacks some. The profile shows more than 45,000 clones, 93% of them singletons. This specimen belongs to a study of T cell changes during pregnancy in multiple sclerosis. Trimming stripped 6 bases from V and 3 bases from J, with 17 bases between. CDR1 is KGHSH and CDR2 is LQKENI in the germline V gene. The length of the CDR3 is 16 residues. This specimen was CD8+ T cells from peripheral blood mononuclear cells, taken in the second trimester of pregnancy. The sequence derives from a female donor with multiple sclerosis, enrolled in a pregnancy study. The chain recombines TRBV18 with TRBJ2-2; TRBD2 might be the D (5 bases). CDR3 DNA sequence: TGTGCCAGCTCTCGAGGAGCGGTCCCTTACACCGGGGAGCTGTTTTTT. Its translation is CASSRGAVPYTGELFF.